This T cell receptor beta chain was captured by sequencing in a study of graft-versus-host responses after intestinal transplantation. About the study: Transplants were multivisceral, liver-intestinal, or isolated intestinal. Anti-thymocyte globulin induction, then tacrolimus and steroids for roughly 3 years, went to all recipients.

Regarding this clone: Its target is unknown.

Points from the study as a whole: In recipient marrow, GvH clones were found, and some appeared first in ileum or blood. Elevated graft-versus-host to host-versus-graft clonal ratios in allografts were recorded for patients with graft-donor T cell macrochimerism.

Germline loops: CDR1 SQVTM, CDR2 ANQGSEA. Losses at the gene ends were 3 bases for V and 4 bases for J; bases not matched to a gene: 12. The CDR3 runs 16 residues. Only in-frame clones appear in the TCRdb table, and some are missing; sequencing was by immunoSEQ multiplex PCR. The sample includes more than 20,000 clones, around four fifths of them seen just once. The sequence derives from a human patient who received an intestinal transplant, so some T cells may come from the graft donor. The chain links TRBV29-1 to TRBJ2-1; 7 bases are shared with TRBD2. This material consisted of PBMCs, taken 28 days after intestinal transplant. The CDR3 sequence is CSVEQGLGLRYNEQFF. The CDR3 region has the DNA TGCAGCGTTGAGCAGGGTCTGGGACTAAGGTACAATGAGCAGTTCTTC.